This TCR beta chain was obtained from a study of T cell clones after liver transplantation. Study context: TCRbeta sequencing after a pre-transplant mixed lymphocyte reaction identified graft-donor-reactive clones, later tracked in post-transplant blood. Third-party-reactive TCRbeta sequences from pre-transplant mixed lymphocyte reactions served as antigen-independent comparators.

Only in-frame clones appear in the TCRdb table, and some are missing; sequencing was by immunoSEQ multiplex PCR. This table holds over 50,000 clones, approximately 84% found once. Unstimulated PBMCs were sorted into CD3+CD4+ and CD3+CD8+ populations. The V gene's germline CDR1 is SGHTA and CDR2 FQGNSA. V lost 3 bases, J lost 6 bases, and 2 bases lay in between. The CDR3 runs 11 residues. The chain links TRBV7-2 to TRBJ2-2; no firm D call. The sample consisted of CD4+ T cells from blood, taken before liver transplant. The receptor comes from a human donor who received a liver transplant. The CDR3 region is CASSFPGELFF. The CDR3 DNA follows: TGTGCCAGCAGCTTTCCCGGGGAGCTGTTTTTT.